Shown below are 24 T cell receptor beta chains from a single sample sequenced in a study of cytomegalovirus exposure and HLA in healthy donors. Use of 60 Vbeta and 13 Jbeta primers characterized the PCR. The protocol was immunoSEQ multiplex PCR, while the TCRdb copy is restricted to in-frame clones and leaves out a portion. The data show under 150,000 clones, about 60% seen once. The sequencing sample was made of PBMCs. The source is a middle-aged man in good health and CMV-seropositive.

The chain uses TRBV7-2 and TRBJ2-5; the D gene is possibly TRBD2 (6 bases). Germline V lookup: CDR1 SGHTA, CDR2 FQGNSA. V was clipped by 5 bases and J by 1 base, with 14 bases between them. The CDR3 totals 15 residues. CDR3 in DNA: TGTGCCAGCAGCCTTTTTAGCGGTTTCCAAGAGACCCAGTACTTC. It encodes CASSLFSGFQETQYF. Looking up the rest from reference TRBV7-2 and TRBJ2-5 gives the full variable domain: GAGVSQSPSNKVTEKGKDVELRCDPISGHTALYWYRQSLGQGLEFLIYFQGNSAPDKSGLPSDRFSAERTGGSVSTLTIQRTQQEDSAVYLCASSLFSGFQETQYFGPGTRLLVL.

The rearrangement uses TRBV5-1 and TRBJ2-3; D not resolved. The CDR3 is made up of 13 amino acids. V shed 4 bases and J shed 2 bases, with 8 bases lying between them. Germline values: CDR1 SGHRS, CDR2 YFSETQ. CDR3 DNA: TGCGCCAGCAGCACTGCCTACACAGATACGCAGTATTTT. Protein product: CASSTAYTDTQYF.

The rearrangement joins TRBV5-5 to TRBJ2-5, with D maybe TRBD1 (6 bases). Germline V gene sequence: CDR1 SGHKS, CDR2 YYEKEE (reference sequence). The CDR3 is 15 amino acids. Deletions cut 5 bases from V and 4 bases from J, with 18 bases between. The CDR3 protein is CASRSGPGARETQYF. The CDR3 DNA is TGTGCCAGCAGATCCGGGCCAGGGGCCCGAGAGACCCAGTACTTC.

V gene TRBV11-1 combines with J gene TRBJ1-1; unclear D gene. The CDR3 is made up of 13 amino acids. Germline V gene sequence: CDR1 SGHAT, CDR2 FQDESV (reference sequence). The V end lost 0 bases, the J end lost 1 base, and 3 bases lay between the germline ends. The CDR3 DNA is TGTGCCAGCAGCTTAGCCGGGAACACTGAAGCTTTCTTT. It codes for CASSLAGNTEAFF.

The rearrangement uses TRBV28 and TRBJ2-5, with D unclear. With 4 bases removed from V and 3 bases from J, the gap between germline ends came to 6 bases. Germline V gene lookup returns CDR1 MDHEN and CDR2 SYDVKM. CDR3 length: 12 residues. The DNA for the CDR3 is TGTGCCAGCAGTTCGAACAAAGAGACCCAGTACTTC. Amino acids: CASSSNKETQYF.

The chain has TRBV2 and TRBJ2-7; D uncertain. This CDR3 region has 14 residues. Trimming pared 6 bases from V and 0 bases from J, leaving 12 bases between. CDR1 SNHLY and CDR2 FYNNEI come from the germline V gene. The CDR3 bases are TGTGCCAGCAGACAGACCTACCTCTCCTACGAGCAGTACTTC. The encoded protein is CASRQTYLSYEQYF.

This CDR3 is CASSFRLQRSTDTQYF. In DNA, the CDR3 is TGTGCCAGCAGTTTTCGACTACAGAGAAGCACAGATACGCAGTATTTT. The J gene is TRBJ2-3, the V gene TRBV27, with D perhaps TRBD2 (5 bases). V gave up 3 bases and J gave up 0 bases, with 13 bases separating them. The CDR3 has 16 amino acids. Germline CDR1 MNHEY, CDR2 SMNVEV (reference sequence).

The table lists this clone with a count of one. This chain uses TRBV9 with TRBJ2-3; 7 bases match TRBD1. J was trimmed by 4 bases and V by 1 base; bases with no gene match: 6. This CDR3 is 15 amino acids long. Per germline, CDR1 SGDLS and CDR2 YYNGEE. This CDR3 reads CASSVRGRGADTQYF. The CDR3 bases are TGTGCCAGCAGCGTAAGGGGGCGTGGGGCAGATACGCAGTATTTT.

This clone has a handful of counts. The rearrangement uses TRBV6-5 and TRBJ1-1, with D possibly TRBD1 on 6 matching bases. The germline V and J ends were trimmed by 7 bases and 1 base, with 10 bases remaining between them. Germline CDR1 reads MNHEY; CDR2 reads SVGAGI. The CDR3 extends over 13 amino acids. The CDR3 nucleotides read TGTGCCAGCACTAAACAGGGGAACACTGAAGCTTTCTTT. Amino acids: CASTKQGNTEAFF.

This chain connects TRBV6-5 to TRBJ1-3; TRBD1 matches 8 bases. The CDR3 runs to 14 residues. Germline loops: CDR1 MNHEY, CDR2 SVGAGI. V lost 4 bases, J lost 3 bases, and 2 bases stayed unmatched. CDR3 nucleotides: TGTGCCAGCAGTTGGACAGGGAATGGAAACACCATATATTTT. Its protein is CASSWTGNGNTIYF.

This rearrangement joins TRBV9 to TRBJ2-1; 8 positions match TRBD2. The CDR3 length is 15 residues. Looked up from germline, CDR1 is SGDLS and CDR2 is YYNGEE. V gave up 0 bases and J gave up 6 bases; unmatched junction bases: 5. The CDR3 loop reads CASSVAGGPANEQFF. CDR3 coding DNA: TGTGCCAGCAGCGTAGCGGGGGGGCCTGCCAATGAGCAGTTCTTC.

This clone turned up a few times. This sequence joins TRBV9 and TRBJ2-3, with a weak D call TRBD2 (5 bases). This CDR3 comprises 15 residues. CDR1 SGDLS and CDR2 YYNGEE come from the germline V gene. Trimming took off 2 bases at V and 1 base at J, with 11 bases between the two ends. CDR3 nucleotides: TGTGCCAGCAGCGTGGAGCTGGGAGGCACAGATACGCAGTATTTT. Encoded protein: CASSVELGGTDTQYF.

The count of this clone is one. The chain combines TRBV4-1 with TRBJ2-3; D possibly corresponds to TRBD1 (6 bases). The length of the CDR3 is 16 residues. The germline CDR1 and CDR2 sequences are MGHRA and YSYEKL. V lost 0 bases, J lost 2 bases, and 12 bases lay in between. In DNA, the CDR3 is TGCGCCAGCAGCCAAGAACCGACAGGAGTCACAGATACGCAGTATTTT. This encodes CASSQEPTGVTDTQYF.

The chain combines TRBV6-5 with TRBJ2-7; 7 nucleotides line up with TRBD1. The CDR3 is 12 residues long. Losses at the gene ends were 5 bases for V and 12 bases for J; bases not matched to a gene: 10. CDR1 and CDR2 (germline): MNHEY, SVGAGI. CDR3 loop: CASSQRQGSWYF. The CDR3 nucleotides are TGTGCCAGCAGTCAACGACAGGGATCGTGGTACTTC.

The rearrangement links TRBV25-1 to TRBJ2-7; 11 bases agree with TRBD2. Trimming cost V 8 bases and J 4 bases; bases outside gene matches: 7. Germline V gene lookup returns CDR1 MGHDK and CDR2 SYGVNS. The CDR3 has 14 amino acids. CDR3 nucleotide sequence: TGTGCCAGCCCCCTAGCGGGAGGAGTTTACGAGCAGTACTTC. It is translated as CASPLAGGVYEQYF.

This chain uses TRBV27 with TRBJ2-7; D uncertain. The V end was cut by 4 bases, the J end by 2 bases, with 6 bases between. The CDR3 extends over 12 amino acids. Germline V gene lookup returns CDR1 MNHEY and CDR2 SMNVEV (reference sequence). This CDR3 reads CASSSSPYEQYF. In nucleotides, the CDR3 is TGTGCCAGCAGTTCAAGCCCCTACGAGCAGTACTTC.

This rearrangement joins TRBV4-1 to TRBJ1-4; D is uncertain. CDR1 is MGHRA, CDR2 YSYEKL, per germline. The CDR3 is 16 amino acids. Trimming removed 4 bases from V and 0 bases from J, with 12 bases in between. The CDR3 loop is CASSPLHGTTNEKLFF. The CDR3 DNA sequence: TGCGCCAGCAGCCCCCTCCACGGGACAACTAATGAAAAACTGTTTTTT.

V usage is TRBV5-1 and J usage is TRBJ1-4; no clear D. The CDR3 length is 14 residues. V lost 0 bases and J lost 7, with 10 bases in between. Germline V CDR1 and CDR2: SGHRS, YFSETQ. CDR3 residues: CASSLGAPSEKLFF. CDR3 coding DNA: TGCGCCAGCAGCTTGGGGGCACCAAGTGAAAAACTGTTTTTT.

This clone was observed a few times. The chain joins TRBV11-1 to TRBJ2-1; D is possibly TRBD1 (5 bases). The CDR3 loop spans 15 amino acids. V lost 2 bases to trimming and J lost 7 bases, with 15 bases between them. Germline CDR1 and CDR2: SGHAT and FQDESV (reference sequence). The CDR3 loop is CASSLLVQKGNEQFF. DNA for the CDR3: TGTGCCAGCAGCTTACTAGTCCAAAAGGGGAATGAGCAGTTCTTC.

The chain uses TRBV29-1 and TRBJ2-3; D is perhaps TRBD2 (6 bases). Trimming took off 4 bases at V and 1 base at J, with 12 bases between the two ends. From germline, CDR1 is SQVTM and CDR2 ANQGSEA. The CDR3 is 14 amino acids. The CDR3 spells CSVVGGFGTDTQYF. The CDR3 coding sequence is TGCAGCGTTGTGGGGGGATTCGGCACAGATACGCAGTATTTT.

The J gene is TRBJ2-7, the V gene TRBV6-6, with D perhaps matching TRBD1 (6 bases). Per the germline V gene, CDR1 is MNHNY and CDR2 is SVGAGI (reference sequence). Trimming pared 2 bases from V and 5 bases from J, leaving 19 bases between. The CDR3 runs 16 residues. The CDR3 DNA reads TGTGCCAGCAGTTACGGATGGTTGGGCAGGGGCAACGAGCAGTACTTC. Amino acid sequence: CASSYGWLGRGNEQYF.

The J gene is TRBJ2-2, the V gene TRBV7-8; 13 nucleotides line up with TRBD2. The CDR3 length is 17 residues. V dropped 6 bases and J dropped 6; count of bases not matched to a gene: 10. Germline-derived CDR1 and CDR2 are SGHVS and FQNEAQ. The DNA of the CDR3 is TGTGCCAGCAGTCACCGGACTAGCGGGAGATCGGCCGGGGAGCTGTTTTTT. Translation gives CASSHRTSGRSAGELFF.

The chain has TRBV5-1 and TRBJ2-5, with 11 bases lining up with TRBD2. V shed 4 bases, J shed 3 bases, and the junction held 5 bases outside the gene matches. The CDR3 runs to 15 residues. Germline V gene lookup returns CDR1 SGHRS and CDR2 YFSETQ. The CDR3: CASSREGLAEETQYF. The CDR3 DNA sequence: TGCGCCAGCAGCAGAGAGGGACTAGCGGAAGAGACCCAGTACTTC. Supplemented by reference TRBV5-1 and TRBJ2-5, the full variable domain reads KAGVTQTPRYLIKTRGQQVTLSCSPISGHRSVSWYQQTPGQGLQFLFEYFSETQRNKGNFPGRFSGRQFSNSRSEMNVSTLELGDSALYLCASSREGLAEETQYFGPGTRLLVL.

The rearrangement joins TRBV2 to TRBJ2-7; 7 positions agree with TRBD1. The V gene end was trimmed by 2 bases and the J gene end by 0 bases; junction bases not matched to a gene: 1. The CDR3 has 14 amino acids. The germline V gene encodes CDR1 SNHLY and CDR2 FYNNEI. CDR3 nucleotides: TGTGCCAGCAGTGAAACAGGGGTCTCCTACGAGCAGTACTTC. Translation: CASSETGVSYEQYF.